These 8 T cell receptor beta chains were sequenced from one sample in a study of cytomegalovirus exposure and HLA in healthy donors (dated by TCRdb to 2016 to 2017). The receptor library was made with the immunoSEQ multiplex PCR assay. For the multiplex PCR, a mixture combining 60 forward primers for TCR Vbeta segments and 13 reverse primers for TCR Jbeta segments was used. TCRdb provides this immuneACCESS table in a form limited to in-frame rearrangements. Some clones are lacking; in checked studies, under half of them reflect an unresolved V gene, and why the rest are absent is not known. The sample table shows about 96,000 clones, and roughly 74% are seen once. The ten largest account for 2.5% to 3.5% of the sample. Input material: PBMCs. The receptors shown here come from a female donor in good health and CMV-seropositive.

The chain combines TRBV4-2 with TRBJ2-5; D gene uncertain. Germline V gene lookup returns CDR1 LGHNA and CDR2 YNFKEQ. V was trimmed by 0 bases and J by 3 bases, leaving 8 bases between them. The CDR3 extends over 14 amino acids. The CDR3 sequence is CASSQEGREETQYF. As DNA, the CDR3 is TGTGCCAGCAGCCAAGAAGGTCGGGAAGAGACCCAGTACTTC.

Concerning this clone itself: One end of the junction is discordant with germline, which a read error may explain. The rearrangement joins TRBV7-7 to TRBJ2-6, with TRBD2 matching 12 bases. This CDR3 has 19 residues. Per germline, CDR1 SSHAT and CDR2 FNYEAQ (reference sequence). The DNA of the CDR3 is TGTGCTAGCAGCTCACCCCCGACTAGCGGGAGAACTGGGGCCAACGTCCTGACTTTC. Translation gives CASSSPPTSGRTGANVLTF.

This clone was observed a single time. This chain connects TRBV28 to TRBJ1-2; 7 bases are shared with TRBD1. Trimming at V came to 6 bases and at J to 2 bases, leaving 3 bases not matched to a gene. Germline assignment: CDR1 MDHEN and CDR2 SYDVKM. The CDR3 has 13 residues. CDR3 bases: TGTGCCAGCAGCAGACAGGGCAACTATGGCTACACCTTC. Encoded protein: CASSRQGNYGYTF.

This chain uses TRBV5-4 with TRBJ1-5; D gene unclear. Trimming shortened V by 4 bases and J by 4 bases, and 3 bases separated the two germline ends. Germline lookup yields CDR1 SGHNT and CDR2 YYREEE (reference sequence). The CDR3 runs to 11 residues. The CDR3 here is CASSQNQPQHF. For the CDR3, the DNA is TGTGCCAGCAGCCAAAATCAGCCCCAGCATTTT. Looking up the rest from reference TRBV5-4 and TRBJ1-5 gives the full variable domain: ETGVTQSPTHLIKTRGQQVTLRCSSQSGHNTVSWYQQALGQGPQFIFQYYREEENGRGNFPPRFSGLQFPNYSSELNVNALELDDSALYLCASSQNQPQHFGDGTRLSIL.

V usage is TRBV28 and J usage is TRBJ2-7; 9 bases are shared with TRBD1. Trimming took 7 bases from V and 5 from J; bases not matched to a gene: 6. The germline V gene encodes CDR1 MDHEN and CDR2 SYDVKM. The CDR3 is 13 amino acids. The CDR3 protein is CASTGTGHDEQYF. CDR3 coding DNA: TGTGCCAGCACCGGGACAGGGCATGACGAGCAGTACTTC.

V gene TRBV6-4 combines with J gene TRBJ2-1, with 12 bases identical to TRBD2. The CDR3 has 15 residues. Germline lookup yields CDR1 MRHNA and CDR2 SNTAGT. The trim removed 3 bases at V and 7 bases at J, leaving 4 bases unmatched. The CDR3 loop reads CASSETSGGSNEQFF. CDR3 nucleotide sequence: TGTGCCAGCAGTGAAACTAGCGGGGGGTCAAATGAGCAGTTCTTC.

The chain employs TRBV4-3 and TRBJ2-2; 9 bases map to TRBD2. The CDR3 extends over 17 amino acids. Germline loops: CDR1 LGHNA, CDR2 YSLEER. With 0 bases clipped from V and 4 bases from J, the junction kept 6 bases outside the gene matches. This CDR3 reads CASSQDWGSGGTGELFF. In DNA form, the CDR3 reads TGCGCCAGCAGCCAAGATTGGGGTAGCGGGGGCACCGGGGAGCTGTTTTTT.

This chain connects TRBV7-6 to TRBJ2-1, with D possibly matching TRBD2 (6 bases). This CDR3 region has 12 residues. Trimming left V 1 base short and J 9 bases short, with 7 bases between. The germline V gene encodes CDR1 SGHVS and CDR2 FNYEAQ. CDR3 coding DNA: TGTGCCAGCAGCTTAGTGGGGGGTGAGCAGTTCTTC. This encodes CASSLVGGEQFF.